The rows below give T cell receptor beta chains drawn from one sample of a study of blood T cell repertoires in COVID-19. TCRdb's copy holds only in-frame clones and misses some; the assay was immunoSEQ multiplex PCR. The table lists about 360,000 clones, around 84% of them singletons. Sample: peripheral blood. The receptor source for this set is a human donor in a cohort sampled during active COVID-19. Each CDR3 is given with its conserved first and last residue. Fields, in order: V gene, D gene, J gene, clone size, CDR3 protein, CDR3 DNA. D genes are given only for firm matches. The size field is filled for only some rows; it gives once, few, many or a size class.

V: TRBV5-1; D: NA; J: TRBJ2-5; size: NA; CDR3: CASSLAGEQETQYF; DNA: TGCGCCAGCAGCTTGGCCGGGGAACAAGAGACCCAGTACTTC
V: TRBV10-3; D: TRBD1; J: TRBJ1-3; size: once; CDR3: CAITPDRPDSGNTIYF; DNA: TGTGCCATCACCCCGGACAGGCCGGACTCTGGAAACACCATATATTTT
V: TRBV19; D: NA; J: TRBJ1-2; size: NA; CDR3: CASSPLRGSGLGYTF; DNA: TGTGCCAGTAGCCCGCTGAGAGGAAGTGGACTCGGCTACACCTTC
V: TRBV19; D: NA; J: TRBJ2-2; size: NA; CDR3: CATDGGAGELFF; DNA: TGTGCCACCGATGGAGGGGCCGGGGAGCTGTTTTTT
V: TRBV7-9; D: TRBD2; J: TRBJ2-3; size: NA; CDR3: CASSLGREWYPDTQYF; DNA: TGTGCCAGCAGCTTAGGGCGGGAGTGGTATCCAGATACGCAGTATTTT
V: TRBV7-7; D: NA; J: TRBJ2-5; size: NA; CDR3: CASSLGAGFGETQYF; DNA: TGTGCTAGCAGCTTAGGAGCCGGGTTTGGAGAGACCCAGTACTTC
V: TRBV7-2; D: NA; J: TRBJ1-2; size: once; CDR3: CASSRGGETAWSGYTF; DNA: TGTGCCAGCAGCCGCGGAGGGGAAACTGCGTGGAGTGGCTACACCTTC
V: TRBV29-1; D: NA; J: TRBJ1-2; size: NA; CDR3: CSVPTVWGGGLHGYTF; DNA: TGCAGCGTTCCCACGGTCTGGGGGGGTGGTCTGCATGGCTACACCTTC
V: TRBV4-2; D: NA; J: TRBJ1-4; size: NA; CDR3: CASSQDPTGEKLFF; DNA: TGTGCCAGCAGCCAAGATCCTACAGGAGAAAAACTGTTTTTT
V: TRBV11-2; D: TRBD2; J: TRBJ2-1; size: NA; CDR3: CASSLDSGSWGEQFF; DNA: TGTGCCAGCAGCCTCGATAGCGGGAGTTGGGGTGAGCAGTTCTTC
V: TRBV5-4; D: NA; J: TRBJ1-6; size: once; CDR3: CASSLVPGLGNSPLHF; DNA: TGTGCCAGCAGCTTGGTTCCGGGACTCGGGAATTCACCCCTCCACTTT
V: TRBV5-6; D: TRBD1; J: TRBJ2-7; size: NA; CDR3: CASSFTLTGTYEQYF; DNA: TGTGCCAGCAGCTTTACATTGACAGGGACCTACGAGCAGTACTTC
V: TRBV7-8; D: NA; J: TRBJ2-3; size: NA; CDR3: CASSSEGTHTQYF; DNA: TGTGCCAGCAGCAGCGAAGGCACGCATACGCAGTATTTT
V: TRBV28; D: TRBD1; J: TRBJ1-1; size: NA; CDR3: CASSSDRGVNTEAFF; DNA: TGTGCCAGCAGTTCTGACAGGGGCGTGAACACTGAAGCTTTCTTT
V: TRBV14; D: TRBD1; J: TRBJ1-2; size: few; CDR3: CASSLTGDGYTF; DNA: TGTGCCAGCAGCTTGACAGGGGATGGCTACACCTTC
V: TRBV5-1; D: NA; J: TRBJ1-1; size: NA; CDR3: CASEEGALNTEAFF; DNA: TGCGCCAGTGAAGAAGGGGCCCTGAACACTGAAGCTTTCTTT
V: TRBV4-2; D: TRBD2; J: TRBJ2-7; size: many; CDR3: CASSQDGRGGEQYF; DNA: TGTGCCAGCAGCCAAGACGGGAGGGGAGGCGAGCAGTACTTC
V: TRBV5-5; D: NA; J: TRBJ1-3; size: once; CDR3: CASSLAYGVGNTIYF; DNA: TGTGCCAGCAGCTTGGCGTACGGGGTTGGAAACACCATATATTTT
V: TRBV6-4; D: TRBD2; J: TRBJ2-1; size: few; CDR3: CASSVSSGEGEQFF; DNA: TGTGCCAGCAGTGTTTCTAGCGGGGAAGGTGAGCAGTTCTTC
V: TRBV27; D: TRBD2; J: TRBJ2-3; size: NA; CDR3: CASSLVVETGLAGGRGTDTQYF; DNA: TGTGCCAGCAGTTTGGTCGTCGAAACGGGACTAGCGGGAGGCCGGGGCACAGATACGCAGTATTTT
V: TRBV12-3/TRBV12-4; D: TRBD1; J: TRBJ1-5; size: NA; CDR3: CASSLTGQQPQHF; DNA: TGTGCCAGCAGTTTGACAGGGCAACAGCCCCAGCATTTT
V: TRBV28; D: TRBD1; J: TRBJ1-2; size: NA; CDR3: CASRQGGANYGYTF; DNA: TGTGCCAGCAGACAGGGGGGGGCTAACTATGGCTACACCTTC
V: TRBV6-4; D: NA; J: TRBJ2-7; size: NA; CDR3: CASSEGQRTEQYF; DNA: TGTGCCAGCAGTGAGGGACAAAGAACCGAGCAGTACTTC
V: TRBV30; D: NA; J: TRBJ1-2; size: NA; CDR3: CAWSSGYQWGYTF; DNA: TGTGCCTGGAGCTCGGGTTACCAATGGGGCTACACCTTC
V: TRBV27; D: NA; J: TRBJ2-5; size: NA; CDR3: CASSPTFPRYQETQYF; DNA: TGTGCCAGCAGTCCCACCTTCCCCCGGTACCAAGAGACCCAGTACTTC
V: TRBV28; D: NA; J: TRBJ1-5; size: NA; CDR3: CASSAGGNQPQHF; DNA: TGTGCCAGCAGCGCAGGGGGCAATCAGCCCCAGCATTTT
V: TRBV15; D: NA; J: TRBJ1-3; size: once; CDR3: CATSLERQLGNTIYF; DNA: TGTGCCACCAGCCTCGAGAGACAACTTGGAAACACCATATATTTT
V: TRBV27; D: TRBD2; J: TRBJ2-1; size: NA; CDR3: CASREAGAGTNEQFF; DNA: TGTGCCAGCAGGGAAGCGGGAGCAGGGACAAATGAGCAGTTCTTC
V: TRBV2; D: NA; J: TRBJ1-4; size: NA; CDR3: CASSEKSLRATNEKLFF; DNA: TGTGCCAGCAGTGAAAAGTCCCTGAGGGCAACTAATGAAAAACTGTTTTTT
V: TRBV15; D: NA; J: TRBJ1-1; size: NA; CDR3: CATSRYRDTAFF; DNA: TGTGCCACCAGCAGATACCGGGACACGGCTTTCTTT
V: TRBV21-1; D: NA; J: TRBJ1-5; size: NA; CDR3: CASSNWTGEANQPQHF; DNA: TGTGCCAGCAGCAATTGGACAGGGGAGGCCAATCAGCCCCAGCATTTT
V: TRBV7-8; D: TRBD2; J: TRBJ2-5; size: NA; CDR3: CASHGERGGEETQYF; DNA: TGTGCCAGCCACGGGGAGCGGGGGGGCGAAGAGACCCAGTACTTC
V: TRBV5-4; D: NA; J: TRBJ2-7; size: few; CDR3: CASSLGGREASYEQYF; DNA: TGTGCCAGCAGCTTGGGCGGCAGGGAGGCCTCCTACGAGCAGTACTTC
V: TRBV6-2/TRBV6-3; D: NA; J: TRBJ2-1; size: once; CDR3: CASSPRTTGDEQFF; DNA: TGTGCCAGCAGTCCCAGGACTACTGGGGATGAGCAGTTCTTC
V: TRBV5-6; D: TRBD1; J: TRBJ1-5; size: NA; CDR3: CASSLARAGGNQPQHF; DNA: TGTGCCAGCAGCTTGGCCAGGGCAGGGGGAAATCAGCCCCAGCATTTT
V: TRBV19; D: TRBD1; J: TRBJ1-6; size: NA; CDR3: CASSMAGTGNNSPLHF; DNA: TGTGCCAGTAGTATGGCCGGGACAGGGAATAATTCACCCCTCCACTTT
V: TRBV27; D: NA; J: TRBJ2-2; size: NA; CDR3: CASSLSVSNTGELFF; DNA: TGTGCCAGCAGTTTAAGCGTTTCGAACACCGGGGAGCTGTTTTTT
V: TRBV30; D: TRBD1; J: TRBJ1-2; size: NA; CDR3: CAWSRGQGQWGYTF; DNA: TGTGCCTGGAGCCGTGGACAGGGACAGTGGGGCTACACCTTC
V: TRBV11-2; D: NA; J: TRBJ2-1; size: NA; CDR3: CASSLVRGLPNNEQFF; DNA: TGTGCCAGCAGCTTAGTTAGGGGTTTGCCAAACAATGAGCAGTTCTTC
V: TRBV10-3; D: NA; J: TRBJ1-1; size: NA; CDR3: CAISYSKGGEDSNTEAFF; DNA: TGTGCCATCAGTTATTCTAAAGGGGGGGAAGACTCGAACACTGAAGCTTTCTTT
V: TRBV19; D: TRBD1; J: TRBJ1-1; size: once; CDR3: CASSIRDRLMNTEAFF; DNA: TGTGCCAGTAGTATTCGGGACAGGTTAATGAACACTGAAGCTTTCTTT
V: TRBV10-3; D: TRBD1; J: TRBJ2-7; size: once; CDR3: CAISEWTGAGEQYF; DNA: TGTGCCATCAGTGAGTGGACAGGGGCTGGCGAGCAGTACTTC
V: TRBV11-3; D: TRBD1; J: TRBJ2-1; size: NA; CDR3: CASSLSRGNNEQFF; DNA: TGTGCCAGCAGCTTAAGCAGGGGGAACAATGAGCAGTTCTTC
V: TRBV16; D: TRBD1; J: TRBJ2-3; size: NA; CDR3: CASSLGKGATDTQYF; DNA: TGTGCCAGCAGCCTTGGAAAGGGGGCAACAGATACGCAGTATTTT
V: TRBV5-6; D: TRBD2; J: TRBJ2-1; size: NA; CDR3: CASSFGSGSQNEQFF; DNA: TGTGCCAGCAGCTTTGGTAGCGGGAGTCAAAATGAGCAGTTCTTC
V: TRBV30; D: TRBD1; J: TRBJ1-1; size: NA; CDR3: CARSRQGGTEAFF; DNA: TGTGCCCGGTCCCGCCAGGGGGGCACTGAAGCTTTCTTT